These 15 T cell receptor beta chains originate from one sample sequenced in a study of T-cell reconstitution after alpha-beta-depleted transplantation in children. The TCRbeta library incorporated unique molecular identifiers. Each CDR3 protein is one row after TCRdb ran MiXCR on the PCR reads. The table includes some 530,000 distinct CDR3 sequences, roughly an eighth detected once. Sequenced material: PBMCs from the stem cell graft donor, taken from the stem cell graft. The receptors come from a human donor who donated a stem cell graft to a child with combined immunodeficiency.

V gene TRBV28 combines with J gene TRBJ1-5; 7 nucleotides line up with TRBD1. In germline, CDR1 is MDHEN, CDR2 SYDVKM. V shed 7 bases, J shed 6 bases, and the junction held 6 bases outside the gene matches. The CDR3 covers 13 residues. The CDR3 DNA reads TGTGCCAGCATGAGGGGACAGATTCAGCCCCAGCATTTT. It yields the protein CASMRGQIQPQHF.

The genes are TRBV10-3 and TRBJ2-1; possibly TRBD2 for D (6 bases). CDR3 length equals 13 residues. Trimming took off 6 bases at V and 4 bases at J, with 10 bases between the two ends. Germline V gene lookup returns CDR1 ENHRY and CDR2 SYGVKD. The DNA for the CDR3 is TGTGCCATCAGCGGGGGACGGTACAATGAGCAGTTCTTC. It is translated as CAISGGRYNEQFF.

The chain uses TRBV7-2 and TRBJ2-7, with a possible D match to TRBD1 (6 bases). Germline assignment: CDR1 SGHTA and CDR2 FQGNSA. The V and J ends lost 1 base and 0 bases respectively, with 13 bases between them. This CDR3 is 16 amino acids long. CDR3 bases: TGTGCCAGCAGCTTAGTCAATACAGGGAGCTCCTACGAGCAGTACTTC. It translates to CASSLVNTGSSYEQYF.

The sample holds one count of this clonotype. V and J are TRBV10-3 and TRBJ2-6; D is unresolved. Trimming left V 3 bases short and J 2 bases short, with 14 bases between. There are 17 residues in the CDR3. CDR1 is ENHRY, CDR2 SYGVKD, per germline. Here the CDR3 DNA reads TGTGCCATCAGTGATAAGAGTTTCATCCCTGGGGCCAACGTCCTGACTTTC. This sequence encodes CAISDKSFIPGANVLTF.

The rearrangement uses TRBV12-3 or TRBV12-4 and TRBJ2-7; unclear D gene. V lost 3 bases, J lost 3 bases, and 9 bases lay in between. This CDR3 is built from 13 residues. CDR3 protein: CASSFTRNYEQYF. CDR3 nucleotide sequence: TGTGCCAGCAGTTTTACACGGAACTACGAGCAGTACTTC.

This chain links TRBV7-2 with TRBJ2-1; 7 nucleotides align to TRBD1. Per the germline V gene, CDR1 is SGHTA and CDR2 is FQGNSA. The CDR3 loop spans 16 amino acids. J was trimmed by 7 bases and V by 5 bases; bases with no gene match: 14. This CDR3 is CASSHRGFLVRNEQFF. Here the CDR3 DNA reads TGTGCCAGCAGCCACAGGGGTTTTCTGGTGAGGAATGAGCAGTTCTTC.

There are many counts of this clonotype. This sequence joins TRBV6-1 and TRBJ1-3, with 8 bases matching TRBD1. The CDR3 covers 16 residues. Germline V gene lookup returns CDR1 MNHNS and CDR2 SASEGT. J lost 0 bases, V lost 6 bases, and 7 bases had no gene match. Here the CDR3 DNA reads TGTGCCAGCAGGGAAACAGGGGGGACCTCTGGAAACACCATATATTTT. It yields the protein CASRETGGTSGNTIYF.

The V gene is TRBV27, the J gene TRBJ1-1; 9 bases are a match to TRBD1. There are 14 residues in the CDR3. Germline V gives CDR1 MNHEY, CDR2 SMNVEV (reference sequence). V was clipped by 4 bases and J by 5 bases; unmatched bases: 5. The CDR3 is CASSSWTGETEAFF. The CDR3 nucleotides are TGTGCCAGCAGTTCCTGGACAGGGGAGACTGAAGCTTTCTTT.

The CDR3 DNA follows: TGTGCCAGCAGCTTGAGGGGGCCCACAGAACGCCCCGGCAATGAGCAGTTCTTC. This gives the protein CASSLRGPTERPGNEQFF. The rearrangement joins TRBV7-3 to TRBJ2-1, with 7 bases matching TRBD1. Germline V lookup: CDR1 SGHTA, CDR2 FQGTGA. The CDR3 contains 18 residues. V lost 3 bases, J lost 6 bases, and 17 bases stayed unmatched.

In its sample, this clonotype was seen a few times. The chain is built from TRBV4-3 and TRBJ1-3; D is unclear. CDR1 LGHNA and CDR2 YSLEER come from the germline V gene. The V gene lost 0 bases and the J gene lost 3 bases, with 12 bases spanning the gap. This CDR3 spans 16 amino acids. CDR3 region: CASSQDSVLGGNTIYF. The CDR3 DNA reads as TGCGCCAGCAGCCAAGACAGTGTTTTAGGTGGAAACACCATATATTTT.

The chain carries TRBV20-1 and TRBJ1-5; D unresolved. V lost 3 bases to trimming and J lost 0 bases, with 6 bases between them. The CDR3 totals 13 residues. Germline CDR1 and CDR2: DFQATT and SNEGSKA (reference sequence). The CDR3 nucleotides are TGCAGTGCTAGTTGGCTTAGCAATCAGCCCCAGCATTTT. This codes for CSASWLSNQPQHF.

This clonotype was picked up a small number of times. The V gene is TRBV12-3 or TRBV12-4, the J gene TRBJ1-2; no clear D gene. CDR3 length: 14 amino acids. Trimming took 2 bases from V and 8 from J, leaving 15 bases between them. The CDR3 sequence: CASSLTLLVIGYTF. DNA of the CDR3: TGTGCCAGCAGTTTAACCCTCTTGGTAATAGGCTACACCTTC.

This clonotype has at least ten counts. The chain joins TRBV2 to TRBJ2-7; 10 nucleotides match TRBD2. The CDR3 consists of 15 residues. CDR1 and CDR2 from the germline V gene are SNHLY and FYNNEI. Germline trimming cut 3 bases from V and 0 bases from J; bases unmatched to any gene: 2. CDR3 in amino acids: CASSDLAGVSYEQYF. In DNA form, the CDR3 reads TGTGCCAGCAGTGACCTAGCGGGGGTCTCCTACGAGCAGTACTTC. Based on the CDR3 plus reference TRBV2 and TRBJ2-7, the full variable domain is EPEVTQTPSHQVTQMGQEVILRCVPISNHLYFYWYRQILGQKVEFLVSFYNNEISEKSEIFDDQFSVERPDGSNFTLKIRSTKLEDSAMYFCASSDLAGVSYEQYFGPGTRLTVT.

This clonotype was seen only a few times. V and J are TRBV7-2 and TRBJ2-7, with 11 nucleotides matching TRBD2. Germline V gene lookup returns CDR1 SGHTA and CDR2 FQGNSA. The CDR3 consists of 15 residues. Trimming took 2 bases from V and 3 from J; bases not matched to a gene: 3. The CDR3, as DNA: TGTGCCAGCAGCTTAATGACTAGCGGGATCTACGAGCAGTACTTC. It is translated as CASSLMTSGIYEQYF. Complete variable domain (other parts from reference TRBV7-2 and TRBJ2-7): GAGVSQSPSNKVTEKGKDVELRCDPISGHTALYWYRQSLGQGLEFLIYFQGNSAPDKSGLPSDRFSAERTGGSVSTLTIQRTQQEDSAVYLCASSLMTSGIYEQYFGPGTRLTVT.

The chain combines TRBV6-1 with TRBJ1-6, with D possibly TRBD1 on 5 matching bases. Trimming removed 5 bases from V and 5 bases from J, with 19 bases in between. The CDR3 spans 17 residues. Germline assignment: CDR1 MNHNS and CDR2 SASEGT. CDR3 in amino acids: CASSPGHGMSHNSPLHF. CDR3 nucleotides: TGTGCCAGCAGTCCCGGACATGGGATGAGCCATAATTCACCCCTCCACTTT.